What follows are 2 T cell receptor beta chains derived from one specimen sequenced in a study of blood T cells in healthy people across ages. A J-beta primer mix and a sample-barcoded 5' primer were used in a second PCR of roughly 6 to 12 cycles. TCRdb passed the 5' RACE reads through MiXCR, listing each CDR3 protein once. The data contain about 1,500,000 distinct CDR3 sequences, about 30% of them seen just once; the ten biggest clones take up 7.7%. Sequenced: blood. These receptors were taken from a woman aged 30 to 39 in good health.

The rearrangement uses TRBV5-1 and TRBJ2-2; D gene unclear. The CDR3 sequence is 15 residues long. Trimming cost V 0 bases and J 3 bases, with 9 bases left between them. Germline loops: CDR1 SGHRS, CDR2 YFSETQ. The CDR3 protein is CASSLASADTGELFF. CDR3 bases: TGCGCCAGCAGCTTGGCTTCGGCGGACACCGGGGAGCTGTTTTTT.

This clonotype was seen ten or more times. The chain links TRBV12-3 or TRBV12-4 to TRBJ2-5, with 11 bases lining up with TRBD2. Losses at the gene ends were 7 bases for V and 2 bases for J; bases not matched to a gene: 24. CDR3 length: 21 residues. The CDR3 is CASTIRVFLAGGADKQETQYF. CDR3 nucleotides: TGTGCCAGCACCATTAGGGTGTTTCTAGCGGGGGGCGCAGACAAACAAGAGACCCAGTACTTC.